This T cell receptor beta chain was observed in a study of blood T cells in healthy people across ages. Then a second PCR, running roughly 7 to 12 cycles, was carried out with a sample-barcoded 5' primer and a J-beta primer mix. TCRdb reprocessed the 5' RACE reads with MiXCR, giving one entry per CDR3 protein. The sample includes fewer than 2 million distinct CDR3 sequences, around 42% of them seen just once. Germline CDR1 LGHNA, CDR2 YNFKEQ. The V and J ends lost 5 bases and 0 bases, in that order; junction bases with no gene match: 14. The CDR3 has 19 amino acids. Researchers report isolating at least 6.5 million PBMCs per sample.

Input material: blood. The chain uses TRBV4-2 and TRBJ2-1; 9 bases map to TRBD2. This clonotype was obtained from a human donor in good health. The CDR3 nucleotides are TGTGCCAGCAGCAGCCCTAGCGGGGCCGGTTCTAGCTCCTACAATGAGCAGTTCTTC. Protein product: CASSSPSGAGSSSYNEQFF.